This T cell receptor gamma chain appears in the sequencing data of a study of intestinal T cells in coeliac disease. Broader study findings: PCR duplicates were indistinguishable from repeated CDR3 amino acid sequences. All 22 biopsies were correctly classified by TRD kmer clustering. Some TCR sequences were likely missing due to degraded FFPE-derived DNA.

Each case's genomic DNA was extracted from ten approximately 5-µm formalin-fixed paraffin-embedded scrolls. As to this clone: Its antigen is unknown. For this DNA, TCRdb reports the protein of a much larger clone, which diverges at residue 3, most likely from a read error; the protein presented here is translated directly from the DNA.

LymphoTrack primers amplified TRG sequences from roughly 210 ng of biopsy DNA. TCRdb reran clone calling via CATT on the multiplex PCR reads. The profile shows under 650 gamma-chain clones, about half of them singletons. The CDR3 runs 12 residues. The germline gives CDR1 VTNTFY, CDR2 YDVSTARD (reference sequence). Sample: a duodenal biopsy. The V and J genes are TRGV3 and TRGJ1 or TRGJ2. The sequence came from a human donor who served as a control with a normal duodenal biopsy, not a healthy volunteer. CDR3 sequence: CAAWDRLSEKLF. Here the CDR3 DNA reads TGTGCCGCCTGGGACAGGCTATCGGAGAAACTCTTT.